Shown below are 22 T cell receptor beta chains from a single sample sequenced in a study of T cells in tumors after PD-1 blockade. Some clones are missing from TCRdb's copy, which holds only in-frame ones; the method was immunoSEQ multiplex PCR. The sample holds around 51,000 clones, over 70% seen once. The specimen comprised PBMCs, sampled before anti-PD-1 treatment. The source is a human donor with basal cell carcinoma.

This sequence joins TRBV5-6 and TRBJ2-4, with D tentatively TRBD2 (6 bases). The CDR3 runs to 16 residues. Germline CDR1 and CDR2: SGHDT and YYEEEE. Trimming removed 6 bases from V and 0 bases from J, with 16 bases in between. CDR3 sequence (DNA): TGTGCCAGCAACCCAGCCGCGGGGCAAGCCAAAAACATTCAGTACTTC. Translation: CASNPAAGQAKNIQYF.

The chain has TRBV13 and TRBJ1-5; the match to TRBD1 covers 9 bases. Germline values: CDR1 PRHDT, CDR2 FYEKMQ (reference sequence). With V trimmed by 5 bases and J by 4 bases, 3 bases remained unmatched. The length of the CDR3 is 14 residues. In DNA form, the CDR3 reads TGTGCCAGCAGCCAGGACAGGGGTAATCAGCCCCAGCATTTT. It is translated as CASSQDRGNQPQHF.

DNA for the CDR3: TGCAGCGTTGAACGGACAGCAGGACTGGGGACCTTC. It translates to CSVERTAGLGTF. The rearrangement joins TRBV29-1 to TRBJ1-2; D possibly corresponds to TRBD1 (6 bases). V was cut by 2 bases and J by 14 bases, with 18 bases left in between. Germline V lookup: CDR1 SQVTM, CDR2 ANQGSEA. CDR3 length: 12 residues.

The chain couples TRBV7-6 to TRBJ2-3; D is perhaps TRBD1 or TRBD2 (5 bases each). Trimming cost V 1 base and J 0 bases, with 8 bases left between them. The germline gives CDR1 SGHVS, CDR2 FNYEAQ. CDR3 length: 15 amino acids. CDR3 DNA sequence: TGTGCCAGCAGCTTAGTCGGGGCTAGCACAGATACGCAGTATTTT. This sequence encodes CASSLVGASTDTQYF.

The chain joins TRBV19 to TRBJ2-2; 7 bases map to TRBD1. V was pared by 5 bases and J by 6 bases, with 9 bases of the junction left unmatched. This CDR3 region has 15 residues. Germline lookup yields CDR1 LNHDA and CDR2 SQIVND (reference sequence). CDR3 DNA: TGTGCCAGTAGTGAGAGGCAGGGGGTAGCCGGGGAGCTGTTTTTT. Protein sequence: CASSERQGVAGELFF.

This sequence joins TRBV4-1 and TRBJ1-5, with D possibly being TRBD1 (6 bases). V was pared by 0 bases and J by 6 bases, with 21 bases between. The germline V gene has CDR1 MGHRA and CDR2 YSYEKL. This CDR3 spans 18 amino acids. The CDR3 sequence is CASSQESGQGLGSQPQHF. For the CDR3, the DNA is TGCGCCAGCAGCCAAGAATCGGGACAAGGGCTGGGGAGTCAGCCCCAGCATTTT.

The sample holds one count of this clone. The chain couples TRBV30 to TRBJ2-2; D might be TRBD1 (5 bases). Germline CDR1 GTSNPN, CDR2 SVGIG (reference sequence). Trimming pared 0 bases from V and 6 bases from J, leaving 11 bases between. The CDR3 totals 14 residues. The CDR3 DNA reads as TGTGCCTGGAGTGTAAGTGCCAGGGCCGGGGAGCTGTTTTTT. It specifies CAWSVSARAGELFF.

In DNA form, the CDR3 reads TGTGCCGGGGGCGATAGCCACGAGCAGTACTTC. It translates to CAGGDSHEQYF. The chain carries TRBV6-5 and TRBJ2-7; maybe TRBD1 (6 bases). The V end was cut by 11 bases, the J end by 5 bases, with 13 bases between. This CDR3 spans 11 amino acids. Germline CDR1 is MNHEY and CDR2 is SVGAGI.

The chain uses TRBV7-9 and TRBJ1-5; D gene ambiguous. Trimming cost V 7 bases and J 2 bases, with 15 bases left between them. The germline CDR1 and CDR2 sequences are SEHNR and FQNEAQ (reference sequence). CDR3 length: 15 residues. The chain's CDR3 is CASTTTMGGNQPQHF. CDR3 DNA sequence: TGTGCCAGCACCACGACAATGGGCGGCAATCAGCCCCAGCATTTT.

The chain combines TRBV2 with TRBJ1-6; no clear D. The CDR3 extends over 18 amino acids. Deletions cut 7 bases from V and 1 base from J, with 20 bases between. CDR1 and CDR2 (germline): SNHLY, FYNNEI. The CDR3 here is CASTERASGASYNSPLHF. As DNA, the CDR3 is TGTGCCAGCACCGAAAGGGCTTCGGGAGCGTCCTATAATTCACCCCTCCACTTT.

The V call is TRBV4-2, the J call TRBJ2-7; a possible D gene is TRBD2 (5 bases). Germline CDR1 LGHNA, CDR2 YNFKEQ. This CDR3 comprises 14 residues. V was shortened by 0 bases and J by 5 bases, with 11 bases between the two germline ends. CDR3 nucleotides: TGTGCCAGCAGCCAAGAGACGGCGGGCAACGAGCAGTACTTC. It encodes CASSQETAGNEQYF.

This chain uses TRBV6-4 with TRBJ2-3; a weak D match, TRBD1 (6 bases). The germline V gene has CDR1 MRHNA and CDR2 SNTAGT. V was cut by 0 bases and J by 3 bases, with 13 bases left in between. This CDR3 spans 16 amino acids. The DNA for the CDR3 is TGTGCCAGCAGTGACTCGAAGGGGGATGGGACAGATACGCAGTATTTT. Encoded protein: CASSDSKGDGTDTQYF.

V is TRBV5-4 and J is TRBJ1-6; maybe TRBD1 (6 bases). CDR1 is SGHNT, CDR2 YYREEE, per germline (reference sequence). V gave up 0 bases and J gave up 2 bases, with 12 bases separating them. The CDR3 consists of 17 residues. CDR3 DNA: TGTGCCAGCAGCTTGGGGACAGCAAACGCCTATAATTCACCCCTCCACTTT. Translation: CASSLGTANAYNSPLHF.

The V gene is TRBV7-2, the J gene TRBJ2-2; 8 bases match TRBD2. Germline assignment: CDR1 SGHTA and CDR2 FQGNSA. CDR3 size: 16 residues. V lost 4 bases to trimming and J lost 1 base; unmatched junction nucleotides: 5. DNA of the CDR3: TGTGCCAGCAGCTCCAATCGGGGGGGGAACACCGGGGAGCTGTTTTTT. Protein: CASSSNRGGNTGELFF.

This clone has more than one count but fewer than ten. This sequence joins TRBV5-4 and TRBJ1-4, with TRBD1 as a possible D gene (5 bases). The CDR3 extends over 15 amino acids. V gave up 0 bases and J gave up 4 bases, with 10 bases separating them. The germline CDR1 and CDR2 sequences are SGHNT and YYREEE (reference sequence). Here the CDR3 reads CASSLESGRNEKLFF. The CDR3 bases are TGTGCCAGCAGCTTGGAATCGGGACGTAATGAAAAACTGTTTTTT.

The V call is TRBV5-5, the J call TRBJ2-3; D is uncertain. The germline V and J ends were trimmed by 1 base and 6 bases, with 6 bases remaining between them. CDR1 and CDR2 (germline): SGHKS, YYEKEE (reference sequence). This CDR3 spans 12 amino acids. DNA of the CDR3: TGTGCCAGCAGCTTGCGCCAGGATACGCAGTATTTT. It translates to CASSLRQDTQYF.

V gene TRBV3-1 (or the pseudogene TRBV3-2) combines with J gene TRBJ2-7; weak D call: TRBD2 (5 bases). V was clipped by 3 bases and J by 7 bases, with 16 bases between them. The CDR3 is made up of 14 amino acids. The germline CDR1 and CDR2 sequences are LGHDT and YNNKEL (reference sequence). This chain's CDR3 is CASSQAHRGGEQYF. In nucleotides, the CDR3 is TGTGCCAGCAGCCAGGCCCACCGGGGTGGGGAGCAGTACTTC.

This clone was detected only a few times. V and J are TRBV2 and TRBJ1-6; 7 bases are a match to TRBD1. The length of the CDR3 is 14 residues. V shed 4 bases and J 5 bases; nucleotides not matched to a gene: 2. Looked up from germline, CDR1 is SNHLY and CDR2 is FYNNEI. The chain's CDR3 is CASSGQGNNSPLHF. For the CDR3, the DNA is TGTGCCAGCAGTGGACAGGGAAATAATTCACCCCTCCACTTT.

The chain joins TRBV6-5 to TRBJ1-1; D is undetermined. Germline V gives CDR1 MNHEY, CDR2 SVGAGI. V shed 6 bases and J shed 3 bases, with 11 bases lying between them. The CDR3 totals 13 residues. The CDR3, as DNA: TGTGCCAGCAGCCAGACCCACTACACTGAAGCTTTCTTT. Its protein product is CASSQTHYTEAFF.

The chain carries TRBV30 and TRBJ2-3; the D gene is possibly TRBD2 (5 bases). The CDR3 covers 14 residues. V dropped 1 base and J dropped 2 bases, with 10 bases sitting between them. Germline assignment: CDR1 GTSNPN and CDR2 SVGIG (reference sequence). The CDR3 nucleotides read TGTGCCTGGAGTGGAGGGTGGGCCACAGATACGCAGTATTTT. This codes for CAWSGGWATDTQYF.

The chain has TRBV5-1 and TRBJ2-1, with TRBD2 matching over 14 bases. This CDR3 comprises 19 residues. Germline loops: CDR1 SGHRS, CDR2 YFSETQ. J gave up 0 bases and V 4 bases, and 9 bases lay outside the gene matches. Here the CDR3 DNA reads TGCGCCAGCAGCCCCCGGACTAGCGGGGGGCCACGCTCCTACAATGAGCAGTTCTTC. Its translation is CASSPRTSGGPRSYNEQFF.

The chain uses TRBV27 and TRBJ1-1, with D possibly TRBD1 on 5 matching bases. Trimming removed 7 bases from V and 3 bases from J, with 15 bases in between. This CDR3 is 14 amino acids long. Per the germline V gene, CDR1 is MNHEY and CDR2 is SMNVEV (reference sequence). This chain's CDR3 is CASISYTGHTEAFF. As DNA, the CDR3 is TGTGCCAGCATTTCGTACACGGGGCACACTGAAGCTTTCTTT.